The source of this TCR beta chain is a study of cytomegalovirus exposure and HLA in healthy donors. There are 15 residues in the CDR3. Per the germline V gene, CDR1 is LNHDA and CDR2 is SQIVND (reference sequence). The V gene lost 4 bases and the J gene lost 1 base, with 13 bases spanning the gap. The study's findings and limits: In vitro testing confirmed a few CMV-associated chains as specific for CMV antigens. A later analysis linked a missense DCLRE1C variant to TCR beta V- and J-gene trimming. Some highly shared sequence variants likely arose as a pipeline artifact.

This cohort consisted of healthy bone marrow donors. The PCR had 60 Vbeta and 13 Jbeta primers. Sequencing was performed with immunoSEQ multiplex PCR; in TCRdb, only in-frame clones are kept and a portion is missing. Of over 200,000 clones in the sample, about 79% were seen once. In its sample, this clone was seen once. Its cognate antigen is unknown. The TCR comes from a male donor in good health and CMV-seronegative. The chain joins TRBV19 to TRBJ1-1, with D maybe TRBD1 (5 bases). Sequenced input: PBMCs. In nucleotides, the CDR3 is TGTGCCAGTAGTACCCCGGGGGGAGGGAACACTGAAGCTTTCTTT. Translated: CASSTPGGGNTEAFF.